The 16 T cell receptor beta chains below come from one sample, sequenced in a study of blood T cell repertoires in COVID-19. Only in-frame clones appear in the TCRdb table, and some are missing; sequencing was by immunoSEQ multiplex PCR. The sample has about 160,000 clones, less than 85% seen once. Sequencing used PBMCs or T cells enriched from blood (not recorded which). The receptor set was obtained from a man aged 60-69 years who had recovered from COVID-19.

This clone has more than one count but fewer than ten. The CDR3 DNA reads as TGCAGCGTTGAGACCTCTAGCGGCGGTGAAGCTTTCTTT. Its translation: CSVETSSGGEAFF. The chain carries TRBV29-1 and TRBJ1-1; no clear D. This CDR3 contains 13 residues. V lost 3 bases and J lost 7, with 15 bases in between. Germline V gives CDR1 SQVTM, CDR2 ANQGSEA.

As DNA, the CDR3 is TGCGCCAGCAGCTTGGCTGCCAGACTCTATGGCTACACCTTC. It codes for CASSLAARLYGYTF. The genes are TRBV5-1 and TRBJ1-2; D unclear. Per the germline V gene, CDR1 is SGHRS and CDR2 is YFSETQ. The ends were cut back, 0 bases at V and 4 bases at J, with 10 bases in the middle. CDR3 size: 14 residues.

J is TRBJ1-2 and V is TRBV9; 8 nucleotides match TRBD1. Trimming cost V 4 bases and J 4 bases; bases outside gene matches: 9. CDR1 and CDR2 from the germline V gene are SGDLS and YYNGEE. This CDR3 has 15 residues. The CDR3 reads CASSLPPTGAYGYTF. Written as DNA, the CDR3 is TGTGCCAGCAGCCTCCCCCCGACAGGGGCCTATGGCTACACCTTC.

CDR3 sequence reads: CASSLDDRVNSPLHF. Written as DNA, the CDR3 is TGTGCCAGCAGCTTAGATGACAGGGTTAATTCACCCCTCCACTTT. The rearrangement joins TRBV7-8 to TRBJ1-6, with 7 positions matching TRBD1. Unmatched junction bases numbered 3, after V lost 1 base and J lost 6 bases. The germline gives CDR1 SGHVS, CDR2 FQNEAQ. The CDR3 sequence is 15 residues long.

The rearrangement uses TRBV7-8 and TRBJ1-3; TRBD1 agrees at 7 bases. The CDR3 is 16 amino acids. V shed 0 bases and J 3 bases; nucleotides not matched to a gene: 5. Germline V gene data show CDR1 as SGHVS and CDR2 as FQNEAQ. Here the CDR3 reads CASSLALRQGGNTIYF. Written as DNA, the CDR3 is TGTGCCAGCAGCTTAGCCCTCAGACAGGGTGGAAACACCATATATTTT.

The chain couples TRBV2 to TRBJ1-2; D uncertain. V was clipped by 6 bases and J by 0 bases, with 14 bases between them. Germline CDR1 reads SNHLY; CDR2 reads FYNNEI. The CDR3 is made up of 15 amino acids. The CDR3 nucleotides are TGTGCCAGCAGCGCCCTCGACTGGACTAACTATGGCTACACCTTC. The encoded protein is CASSALDWTNYGYTF. Full variable domain (outside the CDR3, taken from reference TRBV2 and TRBJ1-2): EPEVTQTPSHQVTQMGQEVILRCVPISNHLYFYWYRQILGQKVEFLVSFYNNEISEKSEIFDDQFSVERPDGSNFTLKIRSTKLEDSAMYFCASSALDWTNYGYTFGSGTRLTVV.

The chain links TRBV10-3 to TRBJ2-7; maybe TRBD1 (5 bases). V was shortened by 7 bases and J by 3 bases, with 13 bases between the two germline ends. This CDR3 spans 13 amino acids. CDR1 is ENHRY, CDR2 SYGVKD, per germline. In nucleotides, the CDR3 is TGTGCCATCACTGACCAGGGATACTACGAGCAGTACTTC. As protein: CAITDQGYYEQYF.

This clone is a singleton in its sample. The V and J genes are TRBV5-1 and TRBJ2-2, with a possible D match to TRBD1 (6 bases). The CDR3 totals 17 residues. V dropped 0 bases and J dropped 6 bases, with 18 bases sitting between them. The V gene's germline CDR1 is SGHRS and CDR2 YFSETQ. CDR3 region: CASSLAPGTGLSGELFF. CDR3 DNA: TGCGCCAGCAGCTTGGCCCCCGGAACAGGGTTGTCCGGGGAGCTGTTTTTT.

V is TRBV7-3 and J is TRBJ2-1; TRBD2 is a possible D gene (6 bases). The V end lost 4 bases, the J end lost 3 bases, and 13 bases lay between the germline ends. This CDR3 region has 15 residues. Germline V CDR1 and CDR2: SGHTA, FQGTGA. The DNA for the CDR3 is TGTGCCAGCAGCTCGTTCATCGGGGGCTACAATGAGCAGTTCTTC. Its protein is CASSSFIGGYNEQFF. The entire variable domain, with the rest obtained from reference TRBV7-3 and TRBJ2-1, is as follows: GAGVSQTPSNKVTEKGKYVELRCDPISGHTALYWYRQSLGQGPEFLIYFQGTGAADDSGLPNDRFFAVRPEGSVSTLKIQRTERGDSAVYLCASSSFIGGYNEQFFGPGTRLTVL.

The rearrangement uses TRBV3-1 (or the pseudogene TRBV3-2) and TRBJ2-1, with 7 bases lining up with TRBD2. Germline V lookup: CDR1 LGHDT, CDR2 YNNKEL (reference sequence). Unmatched junction bases numbered 6, after V lost 0 bases and J lost 10 bases. The CDR3 totals 14 residues. CDR3 sequence: CASSQEAWEGEQFF. The CDR3 DNA follows: TGTGCCAGCAGCCAAGAAGCGTGGGAGGGGGAGCAGTTCTTC.

This clone was detected only a few times. The chain recombines TRBV28 with TRBJ2-1, with D unclear. This CDR3 contains 10 residues. Per germline, CDR1 MDHEN and CDR2 SYDVKM. Trimming pared 4 bases from V and 10 bases from J, leaving 5 bases between. The CDR3 DNA reads as TGTGCCAGCAGTTACGGGGAGCAGTTCTTC. The encoded protein is CASSYGEQFF.

V gene TRBV16 combines with J gene TRBJ2-7, with TRBD1 identical over 11 bases. Germline CDR1 KGHSY, CDR2 FQNENV. This CDR3 is 16 amino acids long. Trimming cost V 2 bases and J 2 bases; bases outside gene matches: 5. The CDR3 nucleotides read TGTGCCAGCAGCCAACCTGGGACAGGGGGGACCTACGAGCAGTACTTC. It is translated as CASSQPGTGGTYEQYF.

The chain uses TRBV7-3 and TRBJ2-3; maybe TRBD2 (5 bases). This CDR3 comprises 15 residues. Trimming removed 1 base at V and 2 bases at J, with 10 bases between. Germline loops: CDR1 SGHTA, CDR2 FQGTGA. CDR3 DNA: TGTGCCAGCAGCTTAATAGGCGGGCCCACAGATACGCAGTATTTT. Its protein is CASSLIGGPTDTQYF.

The chain recombines TRBV12-3 or TRBV12-4 with TRBJ2-7; 7 positions agree with TRBD1. The CDR3 is 12 amino acids. The V and J ends lost 4 bases and 4 bases, in that order; junction bases with no gene match: 1. The CDR3 bases are TGTGCCAGCAGTTCCAGGGGGTACGAGCAGTACTTC. Translation: CASSSRGYEQYF.

J is TRBJ1-1 and V is TRBV9, with 9 bases identical to TRBD1. J gave up 11 bases and V 4 bases, and 6 bases lay outside the gene matches. This CDR3 region has 12 residues. Looked up from germline, CDR1 is SGDLS and CDR2 is YYNGEE. The CDR3: CASSFGQGNAFF. CDR3 sequence (DNA): TGTGCCAGCAGCTTCGGACAGGGGAATGCTTTCTTT.

The V call is TRBV30, the J call TRBJ1-4, with D maybe TRBD1 (5 bases). Germline CDR1 is GTSNPN and CDR2 is SVGIG (reference sequence). The CDR3 loop spans 13 amino acids. The V gene lost 4 bases and the J gene lost 7 bases, with 13 bases spanning the gap. The CDR3 here is CAWTAGAVEKLFF. The CDR3 nucleotides read TGTGCCTGGACTGCTGGGGCGGTTGAAAAACTGTTTTTT.